The table lists the clone carrying this T cell receptor (beta chain) with many counts. Its antigen remains unidentified. Original handling: A papillary thyroid cancer distant-metastasis classifier was built from CDR3 differences across clinicopathological groups. TCRdb re-called clones from the PCR reads using MiXCR. These V and J calls derive from TCRdb rather than the authors' analysis. Here the sample spans about 32,000 clones, 18% being singletons. This sample is part of a study of metastatic and nonmetastatic thyroid tumors. As for the study in general: Where malignant and benign thyroid patients were concerned, repertoires were compared across blood and tumor or nodule tissue.

Patients had received no treatment of any kind before thyroid surgery. V lost 6 bases and J lost 4, with 21 bases in between. The CDR3 runs 15 residues. The V gene's germline CDR1 is DFQATT and CDR2 SNEGSKA (reference sequence). Study-wide points: Reported TCR beta diversity, measured in blood and tumor, was significantly higher for malignant thyroid tumors than for benign nodules.

The rearrangement links TRBV20-1 to TRBJ1-1; D is ambiguous. This clonotype was obtained from a female donor with papillary thyroid cancer or a benign thyroid nodule (not recorded which). Some clones in this sample may be carry-over from other donors' samples. The source material was blood. The CDR3 sequence is CSAATLGGSATEAFF. For the CDR3, the DNA is TGCAGTGCCGCCACGCTCGGAGGGTCGGCCACTGAAGCTTTCTTT.